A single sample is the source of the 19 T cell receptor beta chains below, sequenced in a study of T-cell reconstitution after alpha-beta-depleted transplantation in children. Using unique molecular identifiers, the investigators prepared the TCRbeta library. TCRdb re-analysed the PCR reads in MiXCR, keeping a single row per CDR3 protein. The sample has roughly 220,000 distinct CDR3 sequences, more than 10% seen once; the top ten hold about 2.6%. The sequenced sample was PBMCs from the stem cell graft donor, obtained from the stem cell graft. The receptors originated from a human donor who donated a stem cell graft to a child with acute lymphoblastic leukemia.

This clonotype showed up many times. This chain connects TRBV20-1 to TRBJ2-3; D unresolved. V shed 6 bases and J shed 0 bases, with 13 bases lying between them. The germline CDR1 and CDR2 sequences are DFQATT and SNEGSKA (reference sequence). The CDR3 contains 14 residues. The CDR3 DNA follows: TGCAGTGCCCCGACGGGTCCTAGCACAGATACGCAGTATTTT. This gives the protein CSAPTGPSTDTQYF.

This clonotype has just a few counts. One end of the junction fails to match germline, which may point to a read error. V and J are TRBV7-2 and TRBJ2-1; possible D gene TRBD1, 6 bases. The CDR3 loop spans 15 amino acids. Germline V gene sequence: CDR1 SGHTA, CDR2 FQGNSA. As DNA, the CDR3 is TGTGCCAGCAGCGCGGCAGGGGCAATCGAGCGACAAGGCTCCTTC. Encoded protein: CASSAAGAIERQGSF.

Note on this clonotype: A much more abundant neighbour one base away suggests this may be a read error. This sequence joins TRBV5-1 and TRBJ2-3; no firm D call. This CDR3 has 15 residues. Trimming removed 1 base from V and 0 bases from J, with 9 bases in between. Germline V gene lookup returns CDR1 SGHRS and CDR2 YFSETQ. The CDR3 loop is CASSLWVISTDTQYF. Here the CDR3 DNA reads TGCGCCAGCAGCTTGTGGGTAATTAGCACAGATACGCAGTATTTT.

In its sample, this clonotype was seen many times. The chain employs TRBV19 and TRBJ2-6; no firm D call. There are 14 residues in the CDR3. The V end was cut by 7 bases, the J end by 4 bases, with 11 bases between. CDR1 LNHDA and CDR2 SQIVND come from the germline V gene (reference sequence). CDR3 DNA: TGTGCCAGTACCCCAGTGTCCGGGGCCAACGTCCTGACTTTC. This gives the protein CASTPVSGANVLTF.

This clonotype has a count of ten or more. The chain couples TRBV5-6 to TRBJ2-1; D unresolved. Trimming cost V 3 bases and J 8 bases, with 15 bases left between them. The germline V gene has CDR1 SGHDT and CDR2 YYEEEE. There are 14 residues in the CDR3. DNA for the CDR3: TGTGCCAGCAGCTCGAACTCGCGATTATATGAGCAGTTCTTC. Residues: CASSSNSRLYEQFF.

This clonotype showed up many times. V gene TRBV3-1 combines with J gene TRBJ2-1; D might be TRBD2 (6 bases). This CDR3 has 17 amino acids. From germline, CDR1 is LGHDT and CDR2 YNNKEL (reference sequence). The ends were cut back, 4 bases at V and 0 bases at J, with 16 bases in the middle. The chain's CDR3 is CASSPGASRDSYNEQFF. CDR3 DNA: TGTGCCAGCAGCCCCGGGGCATCGCGGGACTCCTACAATGAGCAGTTCTTC.

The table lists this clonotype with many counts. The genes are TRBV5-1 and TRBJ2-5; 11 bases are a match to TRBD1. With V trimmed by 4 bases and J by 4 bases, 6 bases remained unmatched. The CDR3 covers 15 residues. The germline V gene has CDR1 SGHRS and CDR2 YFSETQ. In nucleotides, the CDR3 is TGCGCCAGCAGCCTAGGACAGGGGGCTTTAGAGACCCAGTACTTC. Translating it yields CASSLGQGALETQYF.

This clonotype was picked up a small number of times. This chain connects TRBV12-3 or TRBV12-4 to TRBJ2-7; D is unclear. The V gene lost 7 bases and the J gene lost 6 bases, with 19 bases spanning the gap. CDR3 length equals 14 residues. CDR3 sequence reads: CASKEGQILGEQYF. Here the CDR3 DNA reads TGTGCCAGCAAAGAAGGCCAGATCCTCGGCGAGCAGTACTTC.

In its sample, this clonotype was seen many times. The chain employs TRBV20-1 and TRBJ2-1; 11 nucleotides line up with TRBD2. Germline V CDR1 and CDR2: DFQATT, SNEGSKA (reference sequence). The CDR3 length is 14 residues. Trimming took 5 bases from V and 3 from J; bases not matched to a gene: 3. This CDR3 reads CSAAGLADYNEQFF. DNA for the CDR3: TGCAGTGCTGCGGGACTAGCGGACTACAATGAGCAGTTCTTC.

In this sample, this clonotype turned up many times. CDR3 protein: CSVDRGGLNEQFF. The CDR3 nucleotides are TGCAGCGTTGACAGGGGCGGATTGAATGAGCAGTTCTTC. The chain employs TRBV29-1 and TRBJ2-1, with a tentative D call TRBD1 (6 bases). Germline V gene data show CDR1 as SQVTM and CDR2 as ANQGSEA. This CDR3 spans 13 amino acids. The V gene lost 3 bases and the J gene lost 7 bases, with 13 bases spanning the gap.

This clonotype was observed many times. The CDR3 coding sequence is TGTGCCAGCAGCCCCCGGAGCAAAGGGGATGAGCAGTTCTTC. This gives the protein CASSPRSKGDEQFF. The chain combines TRBV7-9 with TRBJ2-1, with a possible D match to TRBD1 (5 bases). Trimming removed 5 bases from V and 8 bases from J, with 16 bases in between. CDR3 length: 14 residues. Germline V CDR1 and CDR2: SEHNR, FQNEAQ (reference sequence).

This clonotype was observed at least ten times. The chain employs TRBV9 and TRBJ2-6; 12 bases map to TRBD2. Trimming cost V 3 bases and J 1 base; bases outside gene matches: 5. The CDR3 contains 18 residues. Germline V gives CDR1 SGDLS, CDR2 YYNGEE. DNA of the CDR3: TGTGCCAGCAGCGAGAGGACTAGCGGGGCTTCTGGGGCCAACGTCCTGACTTTC. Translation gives CASSERTSGASGANVLTF.

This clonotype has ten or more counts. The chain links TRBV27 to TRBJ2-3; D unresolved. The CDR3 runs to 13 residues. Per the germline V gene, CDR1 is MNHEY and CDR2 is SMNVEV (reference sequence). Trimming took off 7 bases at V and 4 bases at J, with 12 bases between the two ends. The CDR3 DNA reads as TGTGCCAGCACCCGCGGAATCGCAGATACGCAGTATTTT. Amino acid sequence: CASTRGIADTQYF.

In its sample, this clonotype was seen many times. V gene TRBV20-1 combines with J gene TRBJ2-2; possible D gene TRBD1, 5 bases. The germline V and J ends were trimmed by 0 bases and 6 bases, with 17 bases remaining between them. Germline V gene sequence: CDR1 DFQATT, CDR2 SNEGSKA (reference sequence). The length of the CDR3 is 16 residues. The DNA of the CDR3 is TGCAGTGCTAGAGATCGCCGGCAGGGATCCTCCGGGGAGCTGTTTTTT. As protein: CSARDRRQGSSGELFF.

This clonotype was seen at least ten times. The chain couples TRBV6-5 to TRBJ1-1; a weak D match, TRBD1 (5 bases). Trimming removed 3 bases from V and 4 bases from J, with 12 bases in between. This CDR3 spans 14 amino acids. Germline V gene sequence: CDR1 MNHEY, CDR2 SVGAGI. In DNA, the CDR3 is TGTGCCAGCAGTTATGACAGCGAGGGCACTGAAGCTTTCTTT. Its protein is CASSYDSEGTEAFF.

The CDR3 nucleotides are TGTGCCAGCAGCTTAAGGCGGGAGGGCTACAATGAGCAGTTCTTC. Its translation: CASSLRREGYNEQFF. This sequence joins TRBV7-3 and TRBJ2-1, with TRBD2 identical over 9 bases. CDR3 length equals 15 residues. Looked up from germline, CDR1 is SGHTA and CDR2 is FQGTGA. The V gene end was trimmed by 1 base and the J gene end by 3 bases; junction bases not matched to a gene: 1.

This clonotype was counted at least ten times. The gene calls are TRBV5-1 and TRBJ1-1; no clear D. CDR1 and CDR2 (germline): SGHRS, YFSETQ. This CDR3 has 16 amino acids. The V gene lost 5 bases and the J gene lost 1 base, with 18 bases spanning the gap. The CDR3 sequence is CASRRGPVEGNTEAFF. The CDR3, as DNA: TGCGCCAGCAGACGTGGACCGGTGGAGGGGAACACTGAAGCTTTCTTT.

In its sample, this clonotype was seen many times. The CDR3 is CASSFDTEQYF. Written as DNA, the CDR3 is TGTGCCAGCAGTTTTGATACGGAGCAGTACTTC. V usage is TRBV6-5 and J usage is TRBJ2-7; D gene ambiguous. The germline V gene encodes CDR1 MNHEY and CDR2 SVGAGI. There are 11 residues in the CDR3. V lost 4 bases to trimming and J lost 7 bases, with 8 bases between them.

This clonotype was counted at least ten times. The CDR3 loop is CASSSSEKQTSGRLYEQYF. CDR3 nucleotides: TGTGCCAGCAGCTCGAGCGAAAAACAAACTAGCGGGAGACTCTACGAGCAGTACTTC. V usage is TRBV11-1 and J usage is TRBJ2-7, with 11 positions matching TRBD2. V lost 4 bases and J lost 3; bases outside the gene matches: 17. This CDR3 region has 19 residues. CDR1 and CDR2 from the germline V gene are SGHAT and FQDESV (reference sequence).